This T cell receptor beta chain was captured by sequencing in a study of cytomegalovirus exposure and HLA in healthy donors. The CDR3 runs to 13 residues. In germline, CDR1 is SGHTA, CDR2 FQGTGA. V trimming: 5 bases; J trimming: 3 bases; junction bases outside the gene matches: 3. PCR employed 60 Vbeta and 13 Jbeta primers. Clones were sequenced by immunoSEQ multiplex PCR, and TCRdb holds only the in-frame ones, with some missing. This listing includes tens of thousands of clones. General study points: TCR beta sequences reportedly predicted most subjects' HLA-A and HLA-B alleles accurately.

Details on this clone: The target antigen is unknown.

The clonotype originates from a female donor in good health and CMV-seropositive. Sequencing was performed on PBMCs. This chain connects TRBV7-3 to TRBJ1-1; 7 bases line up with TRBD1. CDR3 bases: TGTGCCAGCAGCGCTCAGGGGGACACTGAAGCTTTCTTT. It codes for CASSAQGDTEAFF.